Listed below are T cell receptor beta chains from one sample, sequenced in a study of CD8 T cells in Susac syndrome. TCRdb analysed the immunoSEQ multiplex PCR reads with MiXCR anew, one entry per CDR3 protein. The sample lists some 250,000 distinct CDR3 sequences; 90% to 96% were seen once. The sequenced sample was CD4+ T cells from PBMCs. These receptors were obtained from a human donor with Susac syndrome. CDR3s include the opening cysteine and the closing phenylalanine or tryptophan. Clone size is not always given. Where it is, it says once, few, many or a class for expanded clones.

j_call,clone_size,v_call,cdr3_aa
TRBJ2-7,NA,TRBV9,CASSVVVDSEQYF
TRBJ2-5,NA,TRBV9,CASSARDETQYF
TRBJ1-2,NA,TRBV18,CASSPGTGIHGYTF
TRBJ2-1,NA,TRBV4-1,CASRRTGGFEQFF
TRBJ1-2,NA,TRBV24-1,CATSAQGYGYTF
TRBJ2-2,NA,TRBV29-1,CSASGTGATGELFF
TRBJ2-1,NA,TRBV5-1,CASSLAAGDPSYNEQFF
TRBJ2-3,NA,TRBV12-5,CASGLVAGSRITDTQYF
TRBJ2-6,NA,TRBV18,CASSFTSGASSGANVLTF
TRBJ1-1,NA,TRBV27,CASRLPGQGAAEAFF
TRBJ1-4,NA,TRBV29-1,CSVAGTNEKLFF
TRBJ1-2,NA,TRBV20-1,CSARDRGDNYGYTF
TRBJ2-1,NA,TRBV20-1,CSARKPGQGEFEQFF
TRBJ2-5,few,TRBV29-1,CSVGTVQETQYF
TRBJ1-2,NA,TRBV25-1,CASKFKDPGYGYTF
TRBJ2-5,NA,TRBV5-1,CASSLVGRAETQYF
TRBJ2-1,NA,TRBV7-2,CASSLTGTSANEQFF
TRBJ2-1,once,TRBV20-1,CSAQTSGRTYNEQFF
TRBJ1-5,NA,TRBV5-1,CASSLAPGTAYQPQHF
TRBJ2-7,NA,TRBV10-3,CAISRAGDEQYF
TRBJ2-5,NA,TRBV6-6,CASSYPGRKETQYF
TRBJ2-7,NA,TRBV6-4,CASSEHPAGSAYEQYF
TRBJ2-7,NA,TRBV29-1,CSATGRTSPYEQYF
TRBJ1-2,NA,TRBV29-1,CSVEGHYGYTF
TRBJ2-5,NA,TRBV7-2,CASSPAAAGTVETQYF
TRBJ2-7,NA,TRBV20-1,CSGLIGDEQYF
TRBJ2-5,NA,TRBV12-5,CASGQGGLSKETQYF
TRBJ2-1,NA,TRBV7-8,CASIPRVSSYNEQFF
TRBJ2-1,NA,TRBV6-5,CASSYRGAAGNEQFF
TRBJ2-7,few,TRBV3-1,CASSQELSPIYEQYF
TRBJ2-2,NA,TRBV6-5,CASSRQGAGGELFF
TRBJ2-7,NA,TRBV28,CASYDRAGAWEQYF
TRBJ2-7,NA,TRBV20-1,CSAPPSGGSEQYF
TRBJ2-7,NA,TRBV19,CASTRYTGTGGYEQYF
TRBJ1-2,NA,TRBV25-1,CASSQNYGYTF
TRBJ2-3,NA,TRBV29-1,CSVDETGSVYSQYF
TRBJ2-5,NA,TRBV18,CASSPVGGSRDGETQYF
TRBJ2-5,NA,TRBV24-1,CATSDFGGAVETQYF
TRBJ2-1,once,TRBV30,CAWSVTYSGRAYNEQFF
TRBJ1-5,NA,TRBV12-3/TRBV12-4,CASSPLDRGNQPQHF
TRBJ2-7,NA,TRBV7-6,CASNRVRGSTGEQYF
TRBJ2-5,NA,TRBV24-1,CATSGLAGETQYF
TRBJ1-1,NA,TRBV30,CAWSDRAETFF
TRBJ1-1,NA,TRBV6-5,CASSYRDPRFVFF
TRBJ2-4,NA,TRBV11-3,CASQEKNIQYF
TRBJ1-5,once,TRBV9,CASSVGETALNQPQHF
TRBJ1-1,few,TRBV25-1,CASSLGRTEAFF
TRBJ2-7,NA,TRBV20-1,CSANLGTSEDEQYF
TRBJ2-1,NA,TRBV20-1,CSASGTGGLANFLQFF
TRBJ2-3,NA,TRBV20-1,CSASRWGGTDTQYF
TRBJ2-7,NA,TRBV20-1,CSASMASGRGSYEQYF
TRBJ2-7,NA,TRBV25-1,CASRGQWEYEQYF
TRBJ2-3,NA,TRBV20-1,CSATTPVAQYF
TRBJ1-5,NA,TRBV28,CASSFLQPQHF